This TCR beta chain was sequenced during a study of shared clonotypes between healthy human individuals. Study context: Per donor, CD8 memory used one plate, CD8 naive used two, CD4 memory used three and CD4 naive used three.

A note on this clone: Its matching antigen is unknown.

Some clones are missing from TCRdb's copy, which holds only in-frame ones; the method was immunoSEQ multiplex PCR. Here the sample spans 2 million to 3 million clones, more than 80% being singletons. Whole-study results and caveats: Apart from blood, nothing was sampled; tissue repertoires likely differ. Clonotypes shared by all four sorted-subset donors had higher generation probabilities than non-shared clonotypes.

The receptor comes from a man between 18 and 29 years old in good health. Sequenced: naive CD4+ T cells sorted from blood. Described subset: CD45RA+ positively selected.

In DNA, the CDR3 is TGTGCCAGCAGCTCCCTATTCCTAGCGGAGAGCACAGATACGCAGTATTTT. This sequence encodes CASSSLFLAESTDTQYF. The rearrangement links TRBV7-2 to TRBJ2-3; 7 bases agree with TRBD2. Germline V gene lookup returns CDR1 SGHTA and CDR2 FQGNSA. This CDR3 comprises 17 residues. J gave up 0 bases and V 4 bases, and 10 bases lay outside the gene matches. The full variable domain, its missing parts supplied by reference TRBV7-2 and TRBJ2-3, is GAGVSQSPSNKVTEKGKDVELRCDPISGHTALYWYRQSLGQGLEFLIYFQGNSAPDKSGLPSDRFSAERTGGSVSTLTIQRTQQEDSAVYLCASSSLFLAESTDTQYFGPGTRLTVL.